This record covers a single T cell receptor beta chain. The target antigen is unknown. Profiled with immunoSEQ multiplex PCR; TCRdb holds only in-frame clones, not every one. This sample carries 100,000 to 120,000 clones, about nine tenths of them seen once, and the ten largest clones take 1% to 1.5%. The CDR3 has 15 residues. Germline CDR1 and CDR2: SGDLS and YYNGEE. The V segment lost 3 bases and the J segment 6 bases; nucleotides outside the gene matches: 8. The source of the sample is a study of siplizumab effects on memory and regulatory T cells. Study-level findings and limits: Naive T cells seemed more diverse than memory cells and seemed major alloresponse contributors. Only a minor fraction of alloreactive clones mapped to unstimulated subsets.

This clonotype was sampled from a human donor in good health. The sample comprised CD4+ T cells sorted from blood. The genes are TRBV9 and TRBJ1-4; TRBD1 aligns across 7 bases. This CDR3 is CASSGYGTEDEKLFF. The DNA of the CDR3 is TGTGCCAGCAGCGGGTACGGGACAGAGGATGAAAAACTGTTTTTT.